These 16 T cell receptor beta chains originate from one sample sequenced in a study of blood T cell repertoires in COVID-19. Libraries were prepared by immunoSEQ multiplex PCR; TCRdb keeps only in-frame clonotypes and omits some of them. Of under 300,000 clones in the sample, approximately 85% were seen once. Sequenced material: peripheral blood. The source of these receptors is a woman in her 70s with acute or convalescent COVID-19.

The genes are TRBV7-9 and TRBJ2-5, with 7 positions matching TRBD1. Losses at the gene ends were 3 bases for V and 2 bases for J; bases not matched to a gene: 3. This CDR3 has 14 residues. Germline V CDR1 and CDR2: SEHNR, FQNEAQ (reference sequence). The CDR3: CASSFRGQQETQYF. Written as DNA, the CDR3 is TGTGCCAGCAGCTTTAGGGGGCAACAAGAGACCCAGTACTTC.

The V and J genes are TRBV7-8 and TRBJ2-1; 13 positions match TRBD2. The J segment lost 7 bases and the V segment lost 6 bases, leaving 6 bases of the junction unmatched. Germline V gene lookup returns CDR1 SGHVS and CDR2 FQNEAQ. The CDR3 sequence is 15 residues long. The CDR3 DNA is TGTGCCAGCAGGGATACTAGCGGGGGGGCAAATGAGCAGTTCTTC. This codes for CASRDTSGGANEQFF. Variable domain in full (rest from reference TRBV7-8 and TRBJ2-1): GAGVSQSPRYKVAKRGQDVALRCDPISGHVSLFWYQQALGQGPEFLTYFQNEAQLDKSGLPSDRFFAERPEGSVSTLKIQRTQQEDSAVYLCASRDTSGGANEQFFGPGTRLTVL.

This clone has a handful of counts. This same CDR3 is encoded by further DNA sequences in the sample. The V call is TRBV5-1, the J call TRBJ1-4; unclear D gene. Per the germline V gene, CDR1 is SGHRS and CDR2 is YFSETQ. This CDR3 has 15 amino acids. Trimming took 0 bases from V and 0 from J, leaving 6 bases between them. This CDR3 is CASSLGGATNEKLFF. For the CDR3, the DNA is TGCGCCAGCAGCTTGGGCGGTGCAACTAATGAAAAACTGTTTTTT.

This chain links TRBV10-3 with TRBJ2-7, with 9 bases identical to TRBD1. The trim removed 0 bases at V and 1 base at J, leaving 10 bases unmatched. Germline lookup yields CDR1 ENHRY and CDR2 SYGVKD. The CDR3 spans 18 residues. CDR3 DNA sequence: TGTGCCATCAGTGAGTCTACCCATACAGGGGGCCTTTCCTACGAGCAGTACTTC. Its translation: CAISESTHTGGLSYEQYF.

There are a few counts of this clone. CDR3 region: CSVVNPGQRYTDTQYF. The CDR3 DNA is TGCAGCGTGGTCAATCCGGGACAGAGATACACAGATACGCAGTATTTT. This chain uses TRBV29-1 with TRBJ2-3; TRBD1 matches 7 bases. Germline trimming cut 6 bases from V and 2 bases from J; bases unmatched to any gene: 14. Germline-derived CDR1 and CDR2 are SQVTM and ANQGSEA. The CDR3 spans 16 residues.

Here the CDR3 DNA reads TGCGCCGCCCCGCGGCAGCTCTTCCAAGAGACCCAGTACTTC. This gives the protein CAAPRQLFQETQYF. V and J are TRBV10-1 and TRBJ2-5; D unclear. The germline CDR1 and CDR2 sequences are WNHNN and SYGVQD (reference sequence). The V end lost 11 bases, the J end lost 1 base, and 17 bases lay between the germline ends. The CDR3 totals 14 residues.

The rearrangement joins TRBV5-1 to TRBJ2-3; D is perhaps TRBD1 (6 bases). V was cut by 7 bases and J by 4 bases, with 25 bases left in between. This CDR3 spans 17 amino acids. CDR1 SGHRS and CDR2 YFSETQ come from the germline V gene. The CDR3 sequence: CASGQGRTALAADTQYF. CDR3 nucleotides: TGCGCCAGCGGTCAAGGAAGGACAGCCCTTGCGGCAGATACGCAGTATTTT.

CDR3: CAWSPGGMNEKLFF. The CDR3 DNA is TGTGCCTGGAGTCCCGGCGGCATGAATGAAAAACTGTTTTTT. V is TRBV30 and J is TRBJ1-4, with no clear D. Trimming pared 2 bases from V and 5 bases from J, leaving 12 bases between. The CDR3 extends over 14 amino acids. The germline V gene encodes CDR1 GTSNPN and CDR2 SVGIG (reference sequence).

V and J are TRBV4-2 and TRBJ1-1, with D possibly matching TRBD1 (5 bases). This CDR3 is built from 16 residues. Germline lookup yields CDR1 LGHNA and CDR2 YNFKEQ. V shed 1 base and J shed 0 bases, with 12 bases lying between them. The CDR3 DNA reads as TGTGCCAGCAGCCAAGCGGGAGGAGGGGTGAACACTGAAGCTTTCTTT. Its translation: CASSQAGGGVNTEAFF.

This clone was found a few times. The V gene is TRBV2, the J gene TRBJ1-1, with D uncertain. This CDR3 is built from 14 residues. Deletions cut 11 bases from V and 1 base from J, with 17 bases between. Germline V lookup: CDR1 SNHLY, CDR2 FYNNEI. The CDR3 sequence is CASKGARSNTEAFF. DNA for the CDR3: TGTGCCTCAAAAGGAGCCAGATCGAACACTGAAGCTTTCTTT.

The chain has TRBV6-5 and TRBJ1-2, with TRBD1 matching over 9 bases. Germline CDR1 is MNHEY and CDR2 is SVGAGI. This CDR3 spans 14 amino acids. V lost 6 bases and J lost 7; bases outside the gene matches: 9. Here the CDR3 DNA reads TGTGCCAGCAGGGCTGACAGGGGGATCGGTGGCTACACCTTC. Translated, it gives CASRADRGIGGYTF.

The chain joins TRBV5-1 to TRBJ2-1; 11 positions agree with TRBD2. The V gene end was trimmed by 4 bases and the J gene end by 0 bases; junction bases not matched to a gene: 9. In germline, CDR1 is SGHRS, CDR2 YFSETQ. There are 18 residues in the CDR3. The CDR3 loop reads CASSPTSGGTYSYNEQFF. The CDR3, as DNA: TGCGCCAGCAGCCCCACTAGCGGGGGAACCTACTCCTACAATGAGCAGTTCTTC.

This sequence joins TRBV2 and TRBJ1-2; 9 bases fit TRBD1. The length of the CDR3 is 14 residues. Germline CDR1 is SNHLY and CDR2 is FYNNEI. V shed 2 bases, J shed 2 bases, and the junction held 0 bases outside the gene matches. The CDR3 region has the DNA TGTGCCAGCAGTGAAACAGGGGGCAACTATGGCTACACCTTC. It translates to CASSETGGNYGYTF.

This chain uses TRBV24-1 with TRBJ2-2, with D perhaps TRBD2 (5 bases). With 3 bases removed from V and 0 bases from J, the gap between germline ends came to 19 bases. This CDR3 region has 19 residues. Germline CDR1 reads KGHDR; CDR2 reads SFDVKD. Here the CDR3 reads CATSDQEDGYLPNTGELFF. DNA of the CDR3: TGTGCCACCAGTGATCAGGAGGACGGTTATCTTCCGAACACCGGGGAGCTGTTTTTT.

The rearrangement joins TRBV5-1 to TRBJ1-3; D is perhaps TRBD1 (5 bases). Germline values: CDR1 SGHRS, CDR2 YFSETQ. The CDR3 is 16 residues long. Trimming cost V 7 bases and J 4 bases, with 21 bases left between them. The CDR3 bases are TGCGCCAGCTCACCCGACAGTTCGGCGAGGGGAAACACCATATATTTT. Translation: CASSPDSSARGNTIYF.

The CDR3 DNA reads as TGTGCCAGCAGCTTAGGGGCCAACTTGATTGGAAACACCATATATTTT. Amino acids: CASSLGANLIGNTIYF. This chain joins TRBV7-8 and TRBJ1-3, with D unclear. Trimming removed 1 base from V and 3 bases from J, with 13 bases in between. CDR3 size: 16 residues. Germline CDR1 SGHVS, CDR2 FQNEAQ.